The 22 T cell receptor beta chains presented below share a single source sample, sequenced in a study of blood T cell repertoires in COVID-19. Method: immunoSEQ multiplex PCR; TCRdb's copy keeps in-frame clones and lacks some. The sample records about 200,000 clones, around nine tenths being singletons. The sample was peripheral blood. These receptors were taken from a man aged 45-65 years with COVID-19, enrolled during active disease.

The CDR3 nucleotides are TGTGCCAGCAGACCCGGGACAACCGCTCAGCCCCAGCATTTT. It encodes CASRPGTTAQPQHF. The chain links TRBV27 to TRBJ1-5; possibly TRBD1 for D (6 bases). Trimming removed 6 bases at V and 6 bases at J, with 15 bases between. Germline lookup yields CDR1 MNHEY and CDR2 SMNVEV (reference sequence). The CDR3 has 14 residues.

V usage is TRBV2 and J usage is TRBJ2-7; 10 bases fit TRBD2. The CDR3 is made up of 13 amino acids. CDR1 is SNHLY and CDR2 is FYNNEI in the germline V gene. The trim removed 8 bases at V and 1 base at J, leaving 2 bases unmatched. CDR3 DNA: TGTGCCAGCGGACTAGCGGATTCCTACGAGCAGTACTTC. It specifies CASGLADSYEQYF.

CDR3: CASSKGQGFEQYF. CDR3 nucleotides: TGTGCCAGTAGTAAAGGACAGGGCTTTGAGCAGTACTTC. V is TRBV19 and J is TRBJ2-7; 8 positions agree with TRBD1. The CDR3 is made up of 13 amino acids. After removal of 4 bases from V and 7 bases from J, the junction contained 6 bases not matched to a gene. CDR1 is LNHDA and CDR2 is SQIVND in the germline V gene (reference sequence).

The gene calls are TRBV13 and TRBJ2-7, with 8 bases matching TRBD2. There are 14 residues in the CDR3. Germline lookup yields CDR1 PRHDT and CDR2 FYEKMQ (reference sequence). J was trimmed by 3 bases and V by 2 bases; bases with no gene match: 3. The CDR3 DNA is TGTGCCAGCAGCTTATTGGCGGGGGGCTACGAGCAGTACTTC. Encoded protein: CASSLLAGGYEQYF.

V usage is TRBV7-6 and J usage is TRBJ2-2; 12 bases map to TRBD2. Germline V gene sequence: CDR1 SGHVS, CDR2 FNYEAQ. The CDR3 has 17 residues. The V segment lost 5 bases and the J segment 6 bases; nucleotides outside the gene matches: 10. CDR3 residues: CASSHPGLAGFSGELFF. CDR3 nucleotide sequence: TGTGCCAGCAGCCATCCCGGACTAGCGGGATTTTCCGGGGAGCTGTTTTTT. Together with reference TRBV7-6 and TRBJ2-2, the CDR3 gives the full variable domain: GAGVSQSPRYKVTKRGQDVALRCDPISGHVSLYWYRQALGQGPEFLTYFNYEAQQDKSGLPNDRFSAERPEGSISTLTIQRTEQRDSAMYRCASSHPGLAGFSGELFFGEGSRLTVL.

This sequence joins TRBV9 and TRBJ2-3; possible D gene TRBD2, 6 bases. CDR1 SGDLS and CDR2 YYNGEE come from the germline V gene. Trimming stripped 7 bases from V and 0 bases from J, with 15 bases between. The CDR3 contains 15 residues. The CDR3 sequence: CASGFGGRSTDTQYF. CDR3 sequence (DNA): TGTGCCAGCGGCTTTGGAGGGCGGAGCACAGATACGCAGTATTTT.

This clone has a handful of counts. The junction and the germline gene differ at one end; a read error may be behind it. The rearrangement joins TRBV29-1 to TRBJ1-2; D gene unclear. This CDR3 has 8 residues. Germline CDR1 is SQVTM and CDR2 is ANQGSEA. The CDR3 loop reads CSVEGTAF. Written as DNA, the CDR3 is TGCAGCGTTGAAGGTACAGCCTTC.

The chain joins TRBV30 to TRBJ2-7; perhaps TRBD2 as D (6 bases). The V and J ends lost 1 base and 4 bases respectively, with 8 bases between them. Germline V gives CDR1 GTSNPN, CDR2 SVGIG (reference sequence). The CDR3 length is 12 residues. The CDR3 spells CAWSGSGYEQYF. CDR3 in DNA: TGTGCCTGGAGTGGGAGCGGGTACGAGCAGTACTTC.

The chain couples TRBV18 to TRBJ2-7; TRBD1 aligns across 8 bases. There are 14 residues in the CDR3. J was trimmed by 3 bases and V by 1 base; bases with no gene match: 2. From germline, CDR1 is KGHSH and CDR2 LQKENI. CDR3 sequence: CASSPRGQGYEQYF. The CDR3 nucleotides read TGTGCCAGCTCACCACGAGGACAGGGCTACGAGCAGTACTTC.

V and J are TRBV7-9 and TRBJ2-2, with 11 bases lining up with TRBD2. V was clipped by 1 base and J by 4 bases; unmatched bases: 11. This CDR3 has 19 residues. The germline V gene encodes CDR1 SEHNR and CDR2 FQNEAQ (reference sequence). The CDR3 loop reads CASSLGGGLAGAITGELFF. The DNA of the CDR3 is TGTGCCAGCAGCTTAGGGGGCGGACTAGCGGGTGCAATCACCGGGGAGCTGTTTTTT.

This clone occurred once. The chain links TRBV10-1 to TRBJ2-7, with D tentatively TRBD2 (5 bases). This CDR3 is 16 amino acids long. Trimming pared 0 bases from V and 0 bases from J, leaving 12 bases between. The germline gives CDR1 WNHNN, CDR2 SYGVQD (reference sequence). DNA for the CDR3: TGCGCCAGCAGTGAGTCTGCGGGTGCCAGCTCCTACGAGCAGTACTTC. It yields the protein CASSESAGASSYEQYF.

V gene TRBV21-1 combines with J gene TRBJ1-5; the table assigns TRBD1, which was not confirmed against the DNA. TRBV21-1 is described as a pseudogene. The CDR3 extends over 15 amino acids. The CDR3 nucleotides read TGTGCCAGCAGCAAATACCGACAGAGCAATCAGCCCCAGCATTTT. Translated, it gives CASSKYRQSNQPQHF.

The chain couples TRBV6-6 to TRBJ1-5, with D unclear. Trimming removed 6 bases from V and 6 bases from J, with 12 bases in between. The CDR3 sequence is 13 residues long. CDR1 MNHNY and CDR2 SVGAGI come from the germline V gene (reference sequence). CDR3 sequence: CASSTQPSQPQHF. The CDR3 DNA is TGTGCCAGCAGCACACAGCCATCTCAGCCCCAGCATTTT.

The chain carries TRBV6-5 and TRBJ1-2, with TRBD1 matching 7 bases. The trim removed 6 bases at V and 4 bases at J, leaving 8 bases unmatched. CDR1 MNHEY and CDR2 SVGAGI come from the germline V gene. The CDR3 covers 14 residues. The CDR3 DNA reads as TGTGCCAGCAGAATTTCCAGGGACAGCTATGGCTACACCTTC. It yields the protein CASRISRDSYGYTF.

Here the CDR3 reads CASSLDRGYSPLHF. For the CDR3, the DNA is TGTGCCAGCAGCCTCGACAGGGGATATTCACCCCTCCACTTT. The rearrangement joins TRBV7-2 to TRBJ1-6, with 8 nucleotides matching TRBD1. V shed 5 bases and J 8 bases; nucleotides not matched to a gene: 5. CDR1 SGHTA and CDR2 FQGNSA come from the germline V gene. The CDR3 totals 14 residues.

In this sample, this clone turned up once. Other DNA sequences in this specimen translate into the identical CDR3. This chain connects TRBV2 to TRBJ2-7; 8 bases align to TRBD1. CDR1 and CDR2 from the germline V gene are SNHLY and FYNNEI. Trimming removed 7 bases from V and 0 bases from J; junction bases left unmatched: 5. CDR3 length equals 14 residues. The CDR3 DNA sequence: TGTGCCAGCAAGGAGACAGGGGCCTCCTACGAGCAGTACTTC. This translates into CASKETGASYEQYF.

This rearrangement joins TRBV7-2 to TRBJ2-5, with D maybe TRBD2 (6 bases). With 0 bases removed from V and 0 bases from J, the gap between germline ends came to 8 bases. Germline V gene lookup returns CDR1 SGHTA and CDR2 FQGNSA. This CDR3 region has 15 residues. CDR3 residues: CASSLARGYQETQYF. The CDR3 DNA reads TGTGCCAGCAGCTTAGCGCGGGGTTACCAAGAGACCCAGTACTTC.

The chain recombines TRBV11-1 with TRBJ1-2; TRBD1 might be the D (5 bases). Trimming took 2 bases from V and 3 from J, leaving 10 bases between them. This CDR3 is built from 14 residues. In germline, CDR1 is SGHAT, CDR2 FQDESV (reference sequence). CDR3 amino acids: CASSLRAGDYGYTF. The CDR3 nucleotides read TGTGCCAGCAGCTTAAGGGCGGGGGACTATGGCTACACCTTC.

This clone showed up just once. At one boundary the junction diverges from the germline segment, which might be a read error. The chain employs TRBV7-7 and TRBJ2-3; 10 nucleotides line up with TRBD1. Germline V lookup: CDR1 SSHAT, CDR2 FNYEAQ (reference sequence). The CDR3 covers 17 residues. CDR3 coding DNA: TGTGCTAGCAGCTTAGTGGGACAGGGGTGTTATAGGGATACGCAGTATTTT. It codes for CASSLVGQGCYRDTQYF.

This clone has more than one count but fewer than ten. The chain links TRBV5-4 to TRBJ2-7; TRBD2 agrees at 10 bases. The length of the CDR3 is 17 residues. CDR1 is SGHNT and CDR2 is YYREEE in the germline V gene (reference sequence). V shed 4 bases, J shed 6 bases, and the junction held 16 bases outside the gene matches. Here the CDR3 reads CASSPLPSSGSILEQYF. CDR3 sequence (DNA): TGTGCCAGCAGCCCCCTCCCCTCTAGCGGGAGCATTCTCGAGCAGTACTTC.

The chain uses TRBV12-3 or TRBV12-4 and TRBJ2-5, with 7 nucleotides matching TRBD2. The CDR3 loop spans 13 amino acids. Losses at the gene ends were 6 bases for V and 5 bases for J; bases not matched to a gene: 6. In DNA form, the CDR3 reads TGTGCCAGCAGCGGAGCGGGGTCGGAGACCCAGTACTTC. It yields the protein CASSGAGSETQYF.

The gene calls are TRBV6-4 and TRBJ2-3; maybe TRBD2 (6 bases). Germline CDR1 MRHNA, CDR2 SNTAGT. V was clipped by 3 bases and J by 5 bases, with 9 bases between them. CDR3 size: 13 residues. CDR3 coding DNA: TGTGCCAGCAGTGAGCAGGGAGGAGATACGCAGTATTTT. It yields the protein CASSEQGGDTQYF.